Below are 7 T cell receptor beta chains sequenced from a single sample in a study of T cell clones after liver transplantation. Sequenced by immunoSEQ multiplex PCR; TCRdb stores in-frame clones only, minus some. The sample holds tens of thousands of clones; 93% are singletons and the top ten take 20% to 25%. Specimen: CD8+ T cells from blood, collected less than 27 months after liver transplant. Source of these receptors: a human patient who received a liver transplant. Certain T cells may be donor cells from the graft.

CDR3 DNA: TGTGCTAGTGGTTTAGACAGGGAAGGGGAGACCCAGTACTTC. Translated: CASGLDREGETQYF. V usage is TRBV12-5 and J usage is TRBJ2-5; TRBD1 agrees at 7 bases. Germline V gene sequence: CDR1 LGHNT, CDR2 FRNRAP. V trimming: 3 bases; J trimming: 5 bases; junction bases outside the gene matches: 6. CDR3 size: 14 residues.

The V gene is TRBV19, the J gene TRBJ1-1; no clear D gene. Germline V gene sequence: CDR1 LNHDA, CDR2 SQIVND (reference sequence). Trimming took off 7 bases at V and 1 base at J, with 19 bases between the two ends. This CDR3 comprises 16 residues. The CDR3 nucleotides are TGTGCCAGTAATTTTGCTCGCGGGGTTGGGAACACTGAAGCTTTCTTT. Translating gives CASNFARGVGNTEAFF.

CDR3 in amino acids: CASRGERGAYEQYF. CDR3 in DNA: TGTGCCAGCAGGGGGGAGCGGGGAGCCTACGAGCAGTACTTC. The V gene is TRBV27, the J gene TRBJ2-7; 7 positions agree with TRBD2. The trim removed 6 bases at V and 2 bases at J, leaving 7 bases unmatched. Germline CDR1 is MNHEY and CDR2 is SMNVEV (reference sequence). This CDR3 is built from 14 residues.

The V call is TRBV5-1, the J call TRBJ2-3; possible D gene TRBD2, 5 bases. The CDR3 consists of 11 residues. Trimming cost V 7 bases and J 7 bases, with 10 bases left between them. Germline V CDR1 and CDR2: SGHRS, YFSETQ. CDR3 sequence reads: CASGAGNTQYF. CDR3 in DNA: TGCGCCAGCGGCGCCGGGAATACGCAGTATTTT. Complete variable domain (other parts from reference TRBV5-1 and TRBJ2-3): KAGVTQTPRYLIKTRGQQVTLSCSPISGHRSVSWYQQTPGQGLQFLFEYFSETQRNKGNFPGRFSGRQFSNSRSEMNVSTLELGDSALYLCASGAGNTQYFGPGTRLTVL.

The table lists this clone with a few counts. J is TRBJ2-2 and V is TRBV1; whether TRBD2, the table's D call, matches the DNA was not checked. TRBV1 has pseudogene status. This CDR3 is built from 18 residues. This CDR3 is CTSSQEKGLAGGTGELFF. CDR3 coding DNA: TGCACCAGCAGCCAAGAAAAGGGACTAGCGGGAGGGACCGGGGAGCTGTTTTTT.

This chain uses TRBV11-2 with TRBJ2-1; D is possibly TRBD1 (6 bases). Per germline, CDR1 SGHAT and CDR2 FQNNGV. The length of the CDR3 is 15 residues. V lost 3 bases and J 1 base, leaving 10 bases between the germline ends. CDR3 amino acids: CASSLQGISYNEQFF. CDR3 in DNA: TGTGCCAGCAGCTTGCAGGGGATTTCCTACAATGAGCAGTTCTTC. The whole variable domain, filled in from reference TRBV11-2 and TRBJ2-1, reads EAGVAQSPRYKIIEKRQSVAFWCNPISGHATLYWYQQILGQGPKLLIQFQNNGVVDDSQLPKDRFSAERLKGVDSTLKIQPAKLEDSAVYLCASSLQGISYNEQFFGPGTRLTVL.

The rearrangement joins TRBV5-6 to TRBJ2-1; no clear D. The CDR3 has 14 amino acids. Germline assignment: CDR1 SGHDT and CDR2 YYEEEE. The V gene lost 2 bases and the J gene lost 3 bases, with 9 bases spanning the gap. The chain's CDR3 is CASSFRTHYNEQFF. CDR3 DNA: TGTGCCAGCAGCTTCCGGACCCACTACAATGAGCAGTTCTTC.